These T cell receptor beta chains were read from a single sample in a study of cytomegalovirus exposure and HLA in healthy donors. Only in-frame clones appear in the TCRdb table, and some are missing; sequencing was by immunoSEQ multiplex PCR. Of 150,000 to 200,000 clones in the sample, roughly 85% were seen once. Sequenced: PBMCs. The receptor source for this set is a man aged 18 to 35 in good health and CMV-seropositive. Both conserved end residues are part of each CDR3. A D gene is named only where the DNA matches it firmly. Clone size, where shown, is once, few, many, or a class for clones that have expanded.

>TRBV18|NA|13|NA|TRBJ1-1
TGTGCCAGCTCTACGACAGCGAACACTGAAGCTTTCTTT
CASSTTANTEAFF
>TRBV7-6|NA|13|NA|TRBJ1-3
TGTGCCAGCAGCTTAGGAGGGGGAAACACCATATATTTT
CASSLGGGNTIYF
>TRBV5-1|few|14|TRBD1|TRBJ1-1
TGCGCCAGCAGGCAGGGACAGGAGAACACTGAAGCTTTCTTT
CASRQGQENTEAFF
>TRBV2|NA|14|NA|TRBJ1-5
TGTGCCAGCAGTGGGCAGAATAGCAATCAGCCCCAGCATTTT
CASSGQNSNQPQHF
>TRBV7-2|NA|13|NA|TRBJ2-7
TGTGCCAGCAGCCCCGGGACTTCCTACGAGCAGTACTTC
CASSPGTSYEQYF
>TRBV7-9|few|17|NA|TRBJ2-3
TGTGCCAGCAGCCCCTGGTCTTCGCGGAGGGCCCAAGATACGCAGTATTTT
CASSPWSSRRAQDTQYF
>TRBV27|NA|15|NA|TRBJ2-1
TGTGCCAGCAGTTTATGGGGACGGACAGCCGATGAGCAGTTCTTC
CASSLWGRTADEQFF
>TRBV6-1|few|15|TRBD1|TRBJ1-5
TGTGCCAGCAGCCTCCGGGACAGGGTTTTACAGCCCCAGCATTTT
CASSLRDRVLQPQHF
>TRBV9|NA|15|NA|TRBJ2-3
TGTGCCAGCAGCGTATGGTCAGTTAGCACAGATACGCAGTATTTT
CASSVWSVSTDTQYF
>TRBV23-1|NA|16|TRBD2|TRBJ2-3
TGCGCCAGCAGTCAAGCTAGCGGGGGGGTCACAGATACGCAGTATTTT
CASSQASGGVTDTQYF
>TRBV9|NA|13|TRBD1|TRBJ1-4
TGTGCCAGCAGCCCTGAGACAGGGGGAAAACTGTTTTTT
CASSPETGGKLFF
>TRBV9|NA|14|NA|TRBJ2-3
TGTGCCAGCAGCGTAGAAGGAGCGACAGATACGCAGTATTTT
CASSVEGATDTQYF
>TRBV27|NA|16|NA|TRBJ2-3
TGTGCCAGCAGCCTAACCCTAAAGCGCCCCACAGATACGCAGTATTTT
CASSLTLKRPTDTQYF
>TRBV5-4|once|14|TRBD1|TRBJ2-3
TGTGCCAGCAGTCCGACAGGGTGGGCAGATACGCAGTATTTT
CASSPTGWADTQYF
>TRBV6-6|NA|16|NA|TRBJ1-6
TGTGCCAGCAGTTACGGCCCCGATGTTGTTAACGGGGCCCTCCACTTT
CASSYGPDVVNGALHF
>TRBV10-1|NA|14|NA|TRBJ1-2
TGCGCCAGCAGTGAGTCAGGGGGATACTATGGCTACACCTTC
CASSESGGYYGYTF
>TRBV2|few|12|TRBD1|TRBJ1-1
TGTGCCAGCAGTGACAGGGGGGCTGAAGCTTTCTTT
CASSDRGAEAFF
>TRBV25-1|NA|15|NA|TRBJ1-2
TGTGCCAGCAGTGAAACAGGCGGCTCCTTCTATGGCTACACCTTC
CASSETGGSFYGYTF
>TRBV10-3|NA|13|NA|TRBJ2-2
TGTGCCATCAATCCAGAAAACACCGGGGAGCTGTTTTTT
CAINPENTGELFF
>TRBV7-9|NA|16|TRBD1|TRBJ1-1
TGTGCCAGCAGCGCGGGCCCCGGGACAGGGGTCAGTGAAGCTTTCTTT
CASSAGPGTGVSEAFF
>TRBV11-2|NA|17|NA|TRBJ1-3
TGTGCCAGCAGCTTAAGATCCCCCAGGGGCCTCGAAAACACCATATATTTT
CASSLRSPRGLENTIYF
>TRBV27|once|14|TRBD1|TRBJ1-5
TGTGCCAGCAGCCCGGGGACAGTGTCTCAGCCCCAGCATTTT
CASSPGTVSQPQHF
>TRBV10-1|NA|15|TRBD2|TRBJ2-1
TGCGCCAGCAGTCCGAACCTAGCGGGGTTGAATGAGCAGTTCTTC
CASSPNLAGLNEQFF
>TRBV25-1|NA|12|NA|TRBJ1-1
TGTGCCAGCAGTGAATATGACAGTGAAGCTTTCTTT
CASSEYDSEAFF
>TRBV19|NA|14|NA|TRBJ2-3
TGTGCCAGTAGTATAAGGGGGGGGTCAGATACGCAGTATTTT
CASSIRGGSDTQYF
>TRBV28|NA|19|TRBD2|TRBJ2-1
TGTGCCAGCAGTTTTGGTACTAGCGGGGGGGCGCTCTCCTACAATGAGCAGTTCTTC
CASSFGTSGGALSYNEQFF